Sequencing of this T cell receptor (beta chain) was carried out in a study of T cell changes during pregnancy in multiple sclerosis. Assay used: immunoSEQ multiplex PCR; TCRdb lists only in-frame clones, some missing. The sample carries around 63,000 clones, over 80% recorded once. This receptor was obtained from a female donor in good health, enrolled as a control in a pregnancy study. The sample in question was CD8+ T cells from peripheral blood mononuclear cells, obtained in the third trimester of pregnancy.

Written as DNA, the CDR3 is TGTGCCAGCAGCCTAACTCCAGGGGGCTCGTTCTATGGCTACACCTTC. As protein: CASSLTPGGSFYGYTF. The chain couples TRBV7-8 to TRBJ1-2; 8 nucleotides match TRBD1. V trimming: 5 bases; J trimming: 4 bases; junction bases outside the gene matches: 12. The CDR3 loop spans 16 amino acids. Per germline, CDR1 SGHVS and CDR2 FQNEAQ. The full variable domain, rest sourced from reference TRBV7-8 and TRBJ1-2, is GAGVSQSPRYKVAKRGQDVALRCDPISGHVSLFWYQQALGQGPEFLTYFQNEAQLDKSGLPSDRFFAERPEGSVSTLKIQRTQQEDSAVYLCASSLTPGGSFYGYTFGSGTRLTVV.